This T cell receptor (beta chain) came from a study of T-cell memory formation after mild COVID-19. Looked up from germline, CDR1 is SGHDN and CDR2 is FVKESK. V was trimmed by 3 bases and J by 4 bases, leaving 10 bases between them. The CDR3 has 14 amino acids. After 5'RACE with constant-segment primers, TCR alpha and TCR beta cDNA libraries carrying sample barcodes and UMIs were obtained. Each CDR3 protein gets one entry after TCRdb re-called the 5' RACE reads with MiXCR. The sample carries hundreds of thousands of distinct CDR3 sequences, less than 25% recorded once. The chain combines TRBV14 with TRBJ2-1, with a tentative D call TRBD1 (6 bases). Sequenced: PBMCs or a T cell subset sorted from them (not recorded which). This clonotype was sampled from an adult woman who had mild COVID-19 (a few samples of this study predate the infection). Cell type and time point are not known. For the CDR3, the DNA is TGTGCCAGCAGCCATAAGGGGACATACAATGAGCAGTTCTTC. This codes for CASSHKGTYNEQFF.